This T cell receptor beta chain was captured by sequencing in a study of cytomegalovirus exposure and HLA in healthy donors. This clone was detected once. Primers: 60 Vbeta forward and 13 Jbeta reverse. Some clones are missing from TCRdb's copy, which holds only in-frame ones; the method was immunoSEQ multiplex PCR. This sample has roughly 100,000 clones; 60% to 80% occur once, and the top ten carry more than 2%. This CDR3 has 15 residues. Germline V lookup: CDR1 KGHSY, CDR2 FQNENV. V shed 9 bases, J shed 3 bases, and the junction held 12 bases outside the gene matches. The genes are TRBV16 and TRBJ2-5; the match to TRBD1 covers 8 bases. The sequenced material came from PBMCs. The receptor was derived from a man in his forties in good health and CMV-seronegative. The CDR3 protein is CASSASGTGEETQYF. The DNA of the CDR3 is TGTGCCAGTTCGGCTTCCGGGACAGGTGAAGAGACCCAGTACTTC.